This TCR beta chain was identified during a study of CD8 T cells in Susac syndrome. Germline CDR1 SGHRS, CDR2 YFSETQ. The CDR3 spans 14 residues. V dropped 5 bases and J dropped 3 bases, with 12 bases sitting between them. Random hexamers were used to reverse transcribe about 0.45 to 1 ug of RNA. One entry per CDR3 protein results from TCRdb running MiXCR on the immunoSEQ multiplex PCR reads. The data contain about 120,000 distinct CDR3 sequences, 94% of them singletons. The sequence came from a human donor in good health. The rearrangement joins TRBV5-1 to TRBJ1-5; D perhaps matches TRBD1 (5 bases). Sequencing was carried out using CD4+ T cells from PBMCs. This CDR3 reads CASSNGGTNQPQHF. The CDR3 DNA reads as TGCGCCAGCAGTAACGGGGGGACCAATCAGCCCCAGCATTTT.